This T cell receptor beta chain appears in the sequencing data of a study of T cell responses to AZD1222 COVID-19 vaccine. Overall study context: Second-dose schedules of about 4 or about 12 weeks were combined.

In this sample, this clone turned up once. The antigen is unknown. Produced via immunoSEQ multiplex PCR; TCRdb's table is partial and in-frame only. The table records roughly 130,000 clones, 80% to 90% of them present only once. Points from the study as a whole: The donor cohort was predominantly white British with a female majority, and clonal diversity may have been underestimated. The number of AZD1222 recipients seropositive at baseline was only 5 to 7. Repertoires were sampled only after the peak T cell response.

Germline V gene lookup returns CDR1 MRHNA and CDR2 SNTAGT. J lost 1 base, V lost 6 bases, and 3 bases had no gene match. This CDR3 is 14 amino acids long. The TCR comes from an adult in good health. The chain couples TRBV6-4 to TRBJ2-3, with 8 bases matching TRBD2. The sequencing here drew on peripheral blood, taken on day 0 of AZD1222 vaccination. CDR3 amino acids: CASRQAGGTDTQYF. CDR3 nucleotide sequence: TGTGCCAGCAGACAAGCGGGGGGCACAGATACGCAGTATTTT.